The 27 T cell receptor beta chains presented below share a single source sample, sequenced in a study of T cell responses to AZD1222 COVID-19 vaccine. This table comes from immunoSEQ multiplex PCR, and its TCRdb copy is limited to in-frame clones, with some not included. Among approximately 190,000 clones, about 89% were seen once, and the ten largest hold 2.5% to 3%. The input for sequencing was peripheral blood, taken on day 0 of MenACWY control vaccination. All receptors come from an adult in good health.

With respect to this clone: The sample carries other DNA sequences with the same CDR3. This chain uses TRBV18 with TRBJ2-5; D remains ambiguous. The CDR3 totals 12 residues. Trimming left V 2 bases short and J 2 bases short, with 3 bases between. The germline V gene encodes CDR1 KGHSH and CDR2 LQKENI. CDR3: CASSPYQETQYF. The CDR3 bases are TGTGCCAGCTCACCATATCAAGAGACCCAGTACTTC.

The chain uses TRBV5-1 and TRBJ1-1; 7 bases map to TRBD1. The CDR3 runs 15 residues. Per germline, CDR1 SGHRS and CDR2 YFSETQ. Unmatched junction bases numbered 9, after V lost 6 bases and J lost 1 base. The CDR3: CASTMTTGRNTEAFF. CDR3 sequence (DNA): TGCGCCAGCACTATGACGACAGGGAGGAACACTGAAGCTTTCTTT.

The chain recombines TRBV7-2 with TRBJ1-6; TRBD1 agrees at 9 bases. The CDR3 covers 14 residues. J lost 7 bases, V lost 5 bases, and 3 bases had no gene match. The V gene's germline CDR1 is SGHTA and CDR2 FQGNSA. CDR3 bases: TGTGCCAGCAGCATGGGACAGGGCAATTCACCCCTCCACTTT. Amino acid sequence: CASSMGQGNSPLHF.

The genes are TRBV7-2 and TRBJ1-2; D is uncertain. The V and J ends lost 4 bases and 4 bases respectively, with 16 bases between them. In germline, CDR1 is SGHTA, CDR2 FQGNSA. This CDR3 spans 15 amino acids. Written as DNA, the CDR3 is TGTGCCAGCAGCTCCGTCGGTGAGGCGGGCTATGGCTACACCTTC. Protein: CASSSVGEAGYGYTF.

This clone was recorded once. The chain recombines TRBV25-1 with TRBJ2-7, with 7 bases fitting TRBD1. V gave up 0 bases and J gave up 3 bases; unmatched junction bases: 8. CDR3 length: 16 residues. Germline V gene sequence: CDR1 MGHDK, CDR2 SYGVNS. The CDR3 here is CASSEYGTGEIYEQYF. CDR3 nucleotide sequence: TGTGCCAGCAGTGAATACGGAACAGGGGAGATCTACGAGCAGTACTTC.

The chain is built from TRBV10-1 and TRBJ2-7; perhaps D is TRBD1 or TRBD2 (5 bases each). Trimming took 6 bases from V and 0 from J, leaving 9 bases between them. Germline CDR1 and CDR2: WNHNN and SYGVQD (reference sequence). CDR3 length: 13 residues. CDR3 loop: CASSPGASYEQYF. In DNA form, the CDR3 reads TGCGCCAGCAGCCCCGGGGCCTCCTACGAGCAGTACTTC.

This chain joins TRBV18 and TRBJ2-5; 7 nucleotides match TRBD1. The CDR3 is 15 amino acids. V was clipped by 1 base and J by 2 bases; unmatched bases: 4. Germline CDR1 and CDR2: KGHSH and LQKENI. The CDR3 sequence: CASSPRQGDQETQYF. The CDR3 bases are TGTGCCAGCTCACCACGACAGGGAGATCAAGAGACCCAGTACTTC. Full variable domain (missing parts from reference TRBV18 and TRBJ2-5): NAGVMQNPRHLVRRRGQEARLRCSPMKGHSHVYWYRQLPEEGLKFMVYLQKENIIDESGMPKERFSAEFPKEGPSILRIQQVVRGDSAAYFCASSPRQGDQETQYFGPGTRLLVL.

This clone was detected only a few times. The chain is built from TRBV2 and TRBJ1-1; 8 bases map to TRBD1. CDR1 is SNHLY, CDR2 FYNNEI, per germline. V gave up 9 bases and J gave up 4 bases; unmatched junction bases: 13. The CDR3 length is 15 residues. The DNA for the CDR3 is TGTGCCAGTACTGAGGCAGGGGGCGAAGGCACTGAAGCTTTCTTT. Protein product: CASTEAGGEGTEAFF. Full variable domain (outside the CDR3, taken from reference TRBV2 and TRBJ1-1): EPEVTQTPSHQVTQMGQEVILRCVPISNHLYFYWYRQILGQKVEFLVSFYNNEISEKSEIFDDQFSVERPDGSNFTLKIRSTKLEDSAMYFCASTEAGGEGTEAFFGQGTRLTVV.

The V gene is TRBV6-5, the J gene TRBJ2-3; weak D call: TRBD2 (7 bases). The length of the CDR3 is 15 residues. The V end lost 3 bases, the J end lost 2 bases, and 12 bases lay between the germline ends. Germline CDR1 reads MNHEY; CDR2 reads SVGAGI. This chain's CDR3 is CASSYGGGPTDTQYF. The CDR3 region has the DNA TGTGCCAGCAGTTATGGGGGGGGCCCCACAGATACGCAGTATTTT.

This clone appeared once. The chain joins TRBV6-1 to TRBJ2-7; D uncertain. Trimming left V 2 bases short and J 4 bases short, with 12 bases between. The CDR3 loop spans 14 amino acids. The germline CDR1 and CDR2 sequences are MNHNS and SASEGT. The CDR3 region is CASSETPGWYEQYF. Written as DNA, the CDR3 is TGTGCCAGCAGTGAAACCCCTGGCTGGTACGAGCAGTACTTC.

The chain recombines TRBV9 with TRBJ1-1; TRBD1 aligns across 8 bases. Germline V gene sequence: CDR1 SGDLS, CDR2 YYNGEE. With V trimmed by 0 bases and J by 5 bases, 6 bases remained unmatched. The CDR3 covers 15 residues. This CDR3 reads CASSVGLQGGTEAFF. CDR3 nucleotides: TGTGCCAGCAGCGTAGGTTTACAGGGGGGGACTGAAGCTTTCTTT.

The chain recombines TRBV19 with TRBJ2-2; D assignment may be TRBD1 or TRBD2 (6 bases each). This CDR3 region has 18 residues. V lost 6 bases to trimming and J lost 2 bases, with 22 bases between them. CDR1 LNHDA and CDR2 SQIVND come from the germline V gene (reference sequence). DNA for the CDR3: TGTGCCAGTAGGATGACAAGCCCTACGGGGGCCAACACCGGGGAGCTGTTTTTT. It translates to CASRMTSPTGANTGELFF.

The chain recombines TRBV5-5 with TRBJ2-7; D remains unclear. This CDR3 has 12 amino acids. Germline values: CDR1 SGHKS, CDR2 YYEKEE (reference sequence). Deletions cut 5 bases from V and 3 bases from J, with 9 bases between. The CDR3 sequence: CASSGVDYEQYF. In nucleotides, the CDR3 is TGTGCCAGCAGTGGGGTCGACTACGAGCAGTACTTC.

The rearrangement links TRBV7-8 to TRBJ2-2; D gene uncertain. Germline assignment: CDR1 SGHVS and CDR2 FQNEAQ. The length of the CDR3 is 11 residues. The V end lost 7 bases, the J end lost 6 bases, and 6 bases lay between the germline ends. CDR3 nucleotide sequence: TGTGCCAGCACCCGAGCCGGGGAGCTGTTTTTT. The encoded protein is CASTRAGELFF.

The genes are TRBV6-1 and TRBJ1-1; D is uncertain. In germline, CDR1 is MNHNS, CDR2 SASEGT. This CDR3 region has 13 residues. Trimming left V 2 bases short and J 7 bases short, with 11 bases between. The CDR3: CASSELFEGEAFF. In DNA form, the CDR3 reads TGTGCCAGCAGTGAATTATTTGAGGGTGAAGCTTTCTTT.

The sample holds one count of this clone. V is TRBV14 and J is TRBJ2-1; D might be TRBD1 or TRBD2, each matching 5 bases. The germline gives CDR1 SGHDN, CDR2 FVKESK. The ends were cut back, 0 bases at V and 9 bases at J, with 12 bases in the middle. The CDR3 is 14 residues long. The CDR3 bases are TGTGCCAGCAGCCAAGAAATATTTGGGGGTGAGCAGTTCTTC. Protein: CASSQEIFGGEQFF.

The rearrangement links TRBV29-1 to TRBJ2-7; perhaps TRBD2 as D (5 bases). Trimming removed 4 bases at V and 6 bases at J, with 19 bases between. The germline CDR1 and CDR2 sequences are SQVTM and ANQGSEA. The CDR3 consists of 14 residues. Here the CDR3 reads CSVVSEDPRGEQYF. The CDR3 DNA sequence: TGCAGCGTTGTGTCGGAGGACCCCCGGGGCGAGCAGTACTTC.

This chain connects TRBV6-5 to TRBJ2-7; possible D gene TRBD1, 6 bases. Trimming left V 0 bases short and J 3 bases short, with 15 bases between. The CDR3 length is 16 residues. Germline loops: CDR1 MNHEY, CDR2 SVGAGI. The CDR3 DNA reads as TGTGCCAGCAGTTACTCGTTGGCAGGGGCTAGCTACGAGCAGTACTTC. As protein: CASSYSLAGASYEQYF.

The DNA for the CDR3 is TGTGCCAGCAGACAGGACAGGAGCTCCTACAATGAGCAGTTCTTC. It is translated as CASRQDRSSYNEQFF. The rearrangement uses TRBV7-9 and TRBJ2-1; 7 bases agree with TRBD1. The CDR3 runs to 15 residues. From germline, CDR1 is SEHNR and CDR2 FQNEAQ (reference sequence). Losses at the gene ends were 6 bases for V and 0 bases for J; bases not matched to a gene: 5.

This chain uses TRBV15 with TRBJ1-2; maybe TRBD1 (6 bases). The CDR3 covers 18 residues. Trimming left V 0 bases short and J 4 bases short, with 21 bases between. Per the germline V gene, CDR1 is LNHNV and CDR2 is YYDKDF (reference sequence). CDR3: CATSRDLVGGGSSYGYTF. Here the CDR3 DNA reads TGTGCCACCAGCAGAGATCTCGTAGGGGGGGGATCGAGCTATGGCTACACCTTC.

The CDR3 reads CASSVGEREGLIDEQFF. Here the CDR3 DNA reads TGTGCCAGCAGCGTAGGAGAGCGGGAGGGCCTAATTGATGAGCAGTTCTTC. The chain links TRBV9 to TRBJ2-1, with TRBD2 identical over 10 bases. After removal of 0 bases from V and 8 bases from J, the junction contained 11 bases not matched to a gene. Per the germline V gene, CDR1 is SGDLS and CDR2 is YYNGEE. The CDR3 length is 17 residues.

For the CDR3, the DNA is TGTGCCAGCAGCCAAGACCCGACAGGTGTGAACACTGAAGCTTTCTTT. Residues: CASSQDPTGVNTEAFF. The rearrangement uses TRBV3-1 (or the pseudogene TRBV3-2) and TRBJ1-1; tentative D call: TRBD1 (6 bases). In germline, CDR1 is LGHDT, CDR2 YNNKEL (reference sequence). Trimming stripped 0 bases from V and 0 bases from J, with 11 bases between. The CDR3 loop spans 16 amino acids.

This sequence joins TRBV7-2 and TRBJ1-3; D not resolved. The V end lost 3 bases, the J end lost 0 bases, and 9 bases lay between the germline ends. CDR1 is SGHTA and CDR2 is FQGNSA in the germline V gene. The CDR3 sequence is 15 residues long. The chain's CDR3 is CASSFYGSSGNTIYF. In DNA form, the CDR3 reads TGTGCCAGCAGCTTTTACGGCAGCTCTGGAAACACCATATATTTT.

V usage is TRBV9 and J usage is TRBJ1-1; maybe TRBD1 (5 bases). The CDR3 has 15 residues. V lost 0 bases, J lost 1 base, and 10 bases lay in between. Per germline, CDR1 SGDLS and CDR2 YYNGEE. Here the CDR3 reads CASSVEGYSNTEAFF. CDR3 nucleotide sequence: TGTGCCAGCAGCGTAGAGGGGTATTCGAACACTGAAGCTTTCTTT. The full variable domain, in which reference TRBV9 and TRBJ1-1 provide the parts outside the CDR3, is DSGVTQTPKHLITATGQRVTLRCSPRSGDLSVYWYQQSLDQGLQFLIQYYNGEERAKGNILERFSAQQFPDLHSELNLSSLELGDSALYFCASSVEGYSNTEAFFGQGTRLTVV.

V and J are TRBV6-5 and TRBJ1-3; 7 nucleotides agree with TRBD1. The CDR3 totals 14 residues. After removal of 6 bases from V and 3 bases from J, the junction contained 5 bases not matched to a gene. Per the germline V gene, CDR1 is MNHEY and CDR2 is SVGAGI. The CDR3 region is CASRKTGVGNTIYF. The CDR3 region has the DNA TGTGCCAGCAGAAAAACAGGGGTTGGAAACACCATATATTTT.

The rearrangement uses TRBV20-1 and TRBJ2-3, with TRBD1 identical over 7 bases. The junction had 4 bases not matched to a gene; V was cut back by 7 bases and J by 6 bases. Germline assignment: CDR1 DFQATT and CDR2 SNEGSKA (reference sequence). This CDR3 is 11 amino acids long. The CDR3 DNA sequence: TGCAGTGGGCAGGGGGAGGATACGCAGTATTTT. This encodes CSGQGEDTQYF.

This clone was detected only once. The J gene is TRBJ1-5, the V gene TRBV6-1; possible D gene TRBD1, 6 bases. V was pared by 0 bases and J by 7 bases, with 13 bases between. This CDR3 is built from 15 residues. Per the germline V gene, CDR1 is MNHNS and CDR2 is SASEGT. The CDR3 coding sequence is TGTGCCAGCAGTGAAGCGGAGGGGGTTCAGCAGCCCCAGCATTTT. Its translation is CASSEAEGVQQPQHF.